Listed below are T cell receptor beta chains from one sample, sequenced in a study of blood T cell repertoires in COVID-19. Clones were sequenced by immunoSEQ multiplex PCR, and TCRdb holds only the in-frame ones, with some missing. The table includes 95,000 to 110,000 clones, around nine tenths detected once. Specimen: peripheral blood. These receptors were obtained from a human donor in a cohort sampled during active COVID-19. CDR3s include the opening cysteine and the closing phenylalanine or tryptophan. The order of the fields is D gene, J gene, V gene, clone size, CDR3 protein, CDR3 DNA. The D gene is left open where the match is weak. The size entry is marked missing in some rows and otherwise reads once, few, many or a size class.

TRBD1	TRBJ1-1	TRBV5-1	NA	CASSLQGAPNTEAFF	TGCGCCAGCAGCTTGCAGGGGGCCCCGAACACTGAAGCTTTCTTT
TRBD2	TRBJ2-7	TRBV30	NA	CAWSVGGSSYEQYF	TGTGCCTGGAGTGTAGGCGGGAGCTCCTACGAGCAGTACTTC
TRBD1	TRBJ2-5	TRBV7-9	NA	CASSLGQGEKTQYF	TGTGCCAGCAGCTTAGGACAGGGGGAGAAGACCCAGTACTTC
NA	TRBJ1-1	TRBV12-3/TRBV12-4	once	CASSFSGEAFF	TGTGCCAGCAGTTTTAGCGGTGAAGCTTTCTTT
TRBD1	TRBJ1-6	TRBV27	NA	CASSSGTGAISSYNSPLHF	TGTGCCAGCAGTTCAGGGACAGGAGCCATTAGCTCCTATAATTCACCCCTCCACTTT
NA	TRBJ1-1	TRBV4-3	once	CASSQDRLVGNTEAFF	TGCGCCAGCAGCCAAGATCGACTAGTTGGAAACACTGAAGCTTTCTTT
NA	TRBJ2-1	TRBV6-5	NA	CASSYRDEQFF	TGTGCCAGCAGTTACAGAGATGAGCAGTTCTTC
NA	TRBJ2-7	TRBV13	NA	CASTSIPTYEQYF	TGTGCCAGCACCTCTATTCCCACCTACGAGCAGTACTTC
NA	TRBJ1-1	TRBV2	NA	CASSGERGSNTEAFF	TGTGCCAGCAGTGGCGAACGGGGTTCGAACACTGAAGCTTTCTTT
NA	TRBJ2-7	TRBV12-3/TRBV12-4	NA	CASSGQSHEQYF	TGTGCCAGCTCAGGGCAGTCCCACGAGCAGTACTTC
TRBD1	TRBJ1-1	TRBV4-1	NA	CASSRGTGGDTEAFF	TGCGCCAGCAGCCGAGGGACAGGGGGGGACACTGAAGCTTTCTTT
TRBD1	TRBJ2-7	TRBV7-2	once	CASSLGDRGEQYF	TGTGCCAGCAGCTTGGGGGACAGGGGCGAGCAGTACTTC
NA	TRBJ2-1	TRBV12-2	NA	CASRLETADLEYSYNEQFF	TGTGCAAGTCGCTTAGAGACGGCAGACTTAGAATACTCCTACAATGAGCAGTTCTTC
TRBD1	TRBJ2-1	TRBV28	NA	CASSLPGTAQWEQFF	TGTGCCAGCAGTCTACCAGGGACAGCCCAATGGGAGCAGTTCTTC
NA	TRBJ2-1	TRBV29-1	NA	CSVEVSGYEQFF	TGCAGCGTTGAAGTAAGCGGGTATGAGCAGTTCTTC
NA	TRBJ2-1	TRBV7-2	NA	CASVLPGEQFF	TGTGCCAGCGTCCTTCCGGGTGAGCAGTTCTTC
TRBD2	TRBJ2-1	TRBV11-2	NA	CASSLVGAGGFNEQFF	TGTGCCAGCAGCTTAGTTGGAGCGGGAGGGTTCAATGAGCAGTTCTTC
TRBD1	TRBJ1-5	TRBV29-1	NA	CSVWDSFSNQPQHF	TGCAGCGTTTGGGACAGTTTTAGCAATCAGCCCCAGCATTTT
NA	TRBJ2-3	TRBV30	once	CAWSVWGEPVTDTQYF	TGTGCCTGGAGTGTATGGGGGGAACCGGTCACAGATACGCAGTATTTT
TRBD2	TRBJ2-1	TRBV7-7	NA	CASSLGRGGYNEQFF	TGTGCTAGCAGCTTAGGCCGGGGGGGGTACAATGAGCAGTTCTTC
TRBD1	TRBJ2-7	TRBV2	NA	CASSGQGAFYEQYF	TGTGCCAGCAGTGGGCAGGGGGCTTTCTACGAGCAGTACTTC
NA	TRBJ1-4	TRBV4-1	NA	CASSYQGSPTNEKLFF	TGCGCCAGCAGCTACCAGGGATCTCCAACTAATGAAAAACTGTTTTTT
NA	TRBJ2-7	TRBV5-1	NA	CASSGDTTYEQYF	TGCGCCAGCAGCGGGGACACAACCTACGAGCAGTACTTC
TRBD2	TRBJ2-7	TRBV28	NA	CASRSPGLAGLEQYF	TGTGCCAGCAGATCTCCGGGACTAGCGGGACTCGAGCAGTACTTC
NA	TRBJ1-6	TRBV6-5	NA	CASSRGLASPLHF	TGTGCCAGCAGCCGTGGGTTAGCTTCACCCCTCCACTTT
TRBD1	TRBJ1-3	TRBV29-1	NA	CSVRGSSGNTIYF	TGCAGCGTCAGGGGGAGCTCTGGAAACACCATATATTTT
NA	TRBJ1-1	TRBV28	NA	CASSLRGGHTEAFF	TGTGCCAGCAGTTTGCGGGGGGGGCACACTGAAGCTTTCTTT
NA	TRBJ2-1	TRBV5-4	NA	CASSLGQGREQFF	TGTGCCAGCAGCTTGGGGCAGGGCCGTGAGCAGTTCTTC
TRBD1	TRBJ2-7	TRBV5-6	NA	CASSLLGDRGYEQYF	TGTGCCAGCAGCCTACTCGGCGACAGGGGCTACGAGCAGTACTTC
NA	TRBJ2-1	TRBV5-6	NA	CASSLELARGFF	TGTGCCAGCAGCTTGGAATTGGCTAGAGGATTCTTC
TRBD1	TRBJ2-7	TRBV9	NA	CASSVVETGPHEQYF	TGTGCCAGCAGCGTAGTGGAGACAGGGCCCCACGAGCAGTACTTC
NA	TRBJ1-5	TRBV27	NA	CASSRGNQPQHF	TGTGCCAGCAGTAGGGGGAATCAGCCCCAGCATTTT
NA	TRBJ1-5	TRBV15	few	CATSRGGLDQPQHF	TGTGCCACCAGCAGAGGAGGGCTGGATCAGCCCCAGCATTTT
NA	TRBJ1-1	TRBV9	NA	CASSVGSLGQGNTEAFF	TGTGCCAGCAGCGTAGGCAGCCTCGGGCAGGGGAACACTGAAGCTTTCTTT
NA	TRBJ2-7	TRBV9	once	CASSVGGAALEQYF	TGTGCCAGCAGCGTGGGGGGGGCCGCCCTGGAGCAGTACTTC
TRBD2	TRBJ2-1	TRBV5-6	NA	CASSPGTSPTEQFF	TGTGCCAGCAGCCCCGGGACTAGCCCTACTGAGCAGTTCTTC
TRBD2	TRBJ2-2	TRBV7-8	once	CASSLATSGYTGELFF	TGTGCCAGCAGCTTAGCGACTAGCGGGTACACCGGGGAGCTGTTTTTT
TRBD1	TRBJ2-1	TRBV24-1	NA	CATSDLRTGGKDEQFF	TGTGCCACCAGTGATTTGCGGACAGGGGGTAAGGATGAGCAGTTCTTC
NA	TRBJ2-7	TRBV11-3	NA	CASSLAAQGYEQYF	TGTGCCAGCAGCTTAGCAGCACAGGGCTACGAGCAGTACTTC
NA	TRBJ2-2	TRBV9	NA	CASSVGLNTGELFF	TGTGCCAGCAGCGTAGGTCTGAACACCGGGGAGCTGTTTTTT
NA	TRBJ1-1	TRBV7-9	NA	CASSLSREAFF	TGTGCCAGCAGCTTATCTAGGGAAGCTTTCTTT
TRBD1	TRBJ2-7	TRBV9	NA	CASSPPTGPYEQYF	TGTGCCAGCAGCCCACCGACAGGGCCGTACGAGCAGTACTTC
NA	TRBJ1-1	TRBV5-6	NA	CASSPGGSVNTEAFF	TGTGCCAGCAGCCCTGGGGGGTCGGTGAACACTGAAGCTTTCTTT
NA	TRBJ1-1	TRBV20-1	few	CSASKGETEAFF	TGCAGTGCTAGTAAGGGAGAGACTGAAGCTTTCTTT
NA	TRBJ2-6	TRBV19	few	CASRVGGGTGANVLTF	TGTGCCAGTAGGGTTGGGGGAGGTACTGGGGCCAACGTCCTGACTTTC
NA	TRBJ2-3	TRBV3-1/TRBV3-2	NA	CASSQQGANSDTQYF	TGTGCCAGCAGCCAACAAGGGGCAAATTCTGATACGCAGTATTTT
NA	TRBJ2-7	TRBV5-1	NA	CASSFLVSHEQYF	TGCGCCAGCAGCTTCCTAGTTTCCCACGAGCAGTACTTC
TRBD2	TRBJ2-3	TRBV6-4	NA	CASSEAGGFTDTQYF	TGTGCCAGCAGTGAAGCGGGGGGGTTCACAGATACGCAGTATTTT
NA	TRBJ1-2	TRBV20-1	NA	CSAYRYGYTF	TGCAGTGCGTATCGCTATGGCTACACCTTC
TRBD1	TRBJ2-5	TRBV5-6	once	CASSLMSWDSQETQYF	TGTGCCAGCAGCTTGATGTCTTGGGACAGTCAAGAGACCCAGTACTTC
NA	TRBJ2-7	TRBV20-1	few	CSAWWTLEQYF	TGCAGTGCTTGGTGGACTCTCGAGCAGTACTTC
TRBD2	TRBJ2-1	TRBV3-1/TRBV3-2	NA	CASSQVLAGVSSYNEQFF	TGTGCCAGCAGCCAAGTACTAGCGGGGGTCAGCTCCTACAATGAGCAGTTCTTC
TRBD1	TRBJ1-2	TRBV19	once	CASSISGQDDGYTF	TGTGCCAGTAGTATTTCGGGACAGGACGATGGCTACACCTTC
NA	TRBJ1-5	TRBV4-3	NA	CASSVLLGAFEPQHF	TGCGCCAGCAGCGTTTTGCTCGGTGCGTTTGAGCCCCAGCATTTT